The rows below give T cell receptor beta chains drawn from one sample of a study of blood T cell repertoires in COVID-19. Here immunoSEQ multiplex PCR was the method, and the copy in TCRdb shows in-frame clones only, minus some. Seen here are fewer than 200,000 clones, over 80% observed once, and the top ten hold about 4.8%. What was sequenced was peripheral blood. These receptor sequences come from a man younger than 45 with COVID-19, enrolled during active disease. The CDR3 runs from the conserved cysteine through the conserved F or W. The order of the fields is clone size, J gene, V gene, D gene, CDR3 protein, CDR3 DNA. D genes are given only for firm matches. Clone size is stated in some rows and not others, as once, few, many or a class when expanded.

NA | TRBJ1-4 | TRBV5-6 | TRBD1 | CASSRDRGTTNEKLFF | TGTGCCAGCAGCCGGGACAGGGGGACAACTAATGAAAAACTGTTTTTT
once | TRBJ1-4 | TRBV30 | NA | CAWSPLLGGTNEKLFF | TGTGCCTGGAGTCCTTTATTAGGGGGAACTAATGAAAAACTGTTTTTT
NA | TRBJ2-2 | TRBV24-1 | NA | CATGDSRGKENTGELFF | TGTGCCACCGGCGACTCTCGAGGAAAGGAGAACACCGGGGAGCTGTTTTTT
NA | TRBJ1-2 | TRBV12-3/TRBV12-4 | NA | CATTRIEGDGYTF | TGTGCCACCACCCGAATTGAGGGCGATGGCTACACCTTC
once | TRBJ2-7 | TRBV4-3 | NA | CASICGPRIAYEQYF | TGCGCCAGCATTTGTGGGCCCCGGATCGCCTACGAGCAGTACTTC
NA | TRBJ2-1 | TRBV6-2/TRBV6-3 | NA | CASSSASSYNEQFF | TGTGCCAGCAGTTCAGCGAGCTCCTACAATGAGCAGTTCTTC
NA | TRBJ1-2 | TRBV6-5 | TRBD1 | CASPSTGFGYGYTF | TGTGCCAGCCCGTCGACAGGGTTTGGCTATGGCTACACCTTC
NA | TRBJ1-4 | TRBV6-6 | TRBD1 | CASSLTGTENEKLFF | TGTGCCAGCAGTTTAACCGGGACAGAGAATGAAAAACTGTTTTTT
NA | TRBJ1-4 | TRBV27 | TRBD1 | CASTDRGPNEKLFF | TGTGCCAGCACGGACAGGGGGCCTAATGAAAAACTGTTTTTT
few | TRBJ2-3 | TRBV13 | TRBD2 | CASSLVLAGPSTDTQYF | TGTGCCAGCAGCTTAGTATTAGCGGGGCCTTCCACAGATACGCAGTATTTT
NA | TRBJ1-1 | TRBV30 | NA | CAWSVRVAEAFF | TGTGCCTGGAGTGTACGGGTGGCTGAAGCTTTCTTT
NA | TRBJ1-5 | TRBV7-9 | NA | CASSLGQDQPQHF | TGTGCCAGCAGCTTAGGTCAGGATCAGCCCCAGCATTTT
NA | TRBJ2-2 | TRBV6-2/TRBV6-3 | TRBD2 | CASSYSFFRLAGDGELFF | TGTGCCAGCAGTTACTCATTTTTTCGGCTAGCGGGCGACGGGGAGCTGTTTTTT
NA | TRBJ1-3 | TRBV30 | TRBD1 | CAWSLTGTGRYTIYF | TGTGCCTGGAGTCTAACCGGGACAGGGAGATACACCATATATTTT
NA | TRBJ1-1 | TRBV7-9 | NA | CASTVTDGNTEAFF | TGTGCCAGCACCGTGACAGACGGGAACACTGAAGCTTTCTTT
NA | TRBJ2-2 | TRBV5-6 | TRBD2 | CASSLEASGSNTGELFF | TGTGCCAGCAGCTTGGAGGCTAGCGGGTCGAACACCGGGGAGCTGTTTTTT
NA | TRBJ2-7 | TRBV1 | NA | CTSSQDKPSGGDLSSYEQYF | TGCACCAGCAGCCAAGATAAACCTAGCGGGGGGGACCTTAGCTCCTACGAGCAGTACTTC
NA | TRBJ1-4 | TRBV18 | NA | CASSPVVAGDATNEKLFF | TGTGCCAGCTCACCAGTCGTCGCAGGGGATGCAACTAATGAAAAACTGTTTTTT
NA | TRBJ1-6 | TRBV7-9 | NA | CASSLAQRDFLNSPLHF | TGTGCCAGCAGCTTAGCGCAAAGGGACTTTCTTAATTCACCCCTCCACTTT
NA | TRBJ1-2 | TRBV27 | NA | CASSLSGGNNYGYTF | TGTGCCAGCAGTCTATCTGGGGGGAATAACTATGGCTACACCTTC
NA | TRBJ2-2 | TRBV10-3 | TRBD1 | CAISESGTGVNTGELFF | TGTGCCATCAGTGAGTCGGGGACAGGCGTTAACACCGGGGAGCTGTTTTTT
NA | TRBJ1-1 | TRBV18 | TRBD1 | CASSPTVSQGAAEAFF | TGTGCCAGCTCACCCACGGTCTCACAGGGGGCCGCTGAAGCTTTCTTT
NA | TRBJ2-3 | TRBV6-1 | TRBD2 | CASSVSSGTGTDTQYF | TGTGCCAGCAGTGTCTCGAGCGGGACCGGCACAGATACGCAGTATTTT
NA | TRBJ1-2 | TRBV28 | TRBD1 | CASSFGTGGAVSYGYTF | TGTGCCAGCAGTTTTGGGACAGGGGGCGCAGTAAGCTATGGCTACACCTTC
NA | TRBJ2-3 | TRBV10-3 | TRBD2 | CATRGRGGTDTQYF | TGTGCCACCCGCGGGCGGGGGGGCACAGATACGCAGTATTTT
NA | TRBJ1-2 | TRBV5-6 | NA | CASSVAGEGYYGYTF | TGTGCCAGCAGCGTTGCAGGGGAGGGCTACTATGGCTACACCTTC
NA | TRBJ1-2 | TRBV7-2 | NA | CASSPPPGIGRGGYTF | TGTGCCAGCAGCCCCCCCCCGGGTATAGGTCGGGGAGGCTACACCTTC
NA | TRBJ1-2 | TRBV2 | TRBD1 | CASSEYRTGAGYGYTF | TGTGCCAGCAGTGAATACCGGACAGGGGCGGGGTATGGCTACACCTTC
NA | TRBJ2-1 | TRBV5-5 | TRBD2 | CASSPLTSGGTFNEQFF | TGTGCCAGCAGCCCCCTCACTAGCGGGGGGACCTTCAATGAGCAGTTCTTC
NA | TRBJ2-2 | TRBV5-6 | TRBD1 | CASSLVDRASGTGELFF | TGTGCCAGCAGCTTGGTAGACAGGGCTTCGGGCACCGGGGAGCTGTTTTTT
NA | TRBJ1-1 | TRBV7-2 | TRBD1 | CASSPGQENTEAFF | TGTGCCAGCAGCCCGGGACAGGAGAACACTGAAGCTTTCTTT
once | TRBJ2-1 | TRBV12-5 | NA | CASGLAPGRGDNEQFF | TGTGCTAGTGGTTTGGCCCCAGGCAGGGGGGACAATGAGCAGTTCTTC
once | TRBJ2-3 | TRBV3-1/TRBV3-2 | NA | CASSQGASTDTQYF | TGTGCCAGCAGCCAGGGGGCTAGCACAGATACGCAGTATTTT
NA | TRBJ1-1 | TRBV28 | NA | CASSLGGTNTEAFF | TGTGCCAGCAGTTTAGGGGGGACTAACACTGAAGCTTTCTTT
few | TRBJ2-7 | TRBV9 | TRBD1 | CASSPMAGGYEQYF | TGTGCCAGCAGCCCCATGGCAGGGGGCTACGAGCAGTACTTC
NA | TRBJ1-4 | TRBV30 | TRBD1 | CARGTGLNEKLFF | TGTGCCCGAGGGACAGGCCTTAATGAAAAACTGTTTTTT
NA | TRBJ2-3 | TRBV3-1/TRBV3-2 | NA | CASSQSGTSTDTQYF | TGTGCCAGCAGCCAATCGGGGACAAGCACAGATACGCAGTATTTT
NA | TRBJ2-1 | TRBV7-7 | TRBD1 | CASRPDRGGYNEQFF | TGTGCCAGCAGACCAGACAGGGGCGGTTACAATGAGCAGTTCTTC
NA | TRBJ1-5 | TRBV28 | NA | CASSLYVADSFFNQPQHF | TGTGCCAGCAGTTTATATGTGGCAGACTCCTTTTTTAATCAGCCCCAGCATTTT
NA | TRBJ1-5 | TRBV7-9 | NA | CASTSSGSQNQPQHF | TGTGCCAGCACCTCTAGTGGCAGCCAAAATCAGCCCCAGCATTTT
NA | TRBJ1-4 | TRBV4-2 | TRBD1 | CASSQVIQGAGEKLFF | TGTGCCAGCAGCCAGGTGATACAGGGGGCTGGTGAAAAACTGTTTTTT
NA | TRBJ1-4 | TRBV28 | NA | CASSPRQDEKLFF | TGTGCCAGCAGCCCACGCCAGGATGAAAAACTGTTTTTT
NA | TRBJ2-7 | TRBV5-5 | NA | CASSFQLGYEQYF | TGTGCCAGCAGCTTCCAACTAGGATACGAGCAGTACTTC
NA | TRBJ2-1 | TRBV5-1 | TRBD1 | CASSSRQGAGYNEQFF | TGCGCCAGCAGCTCCCGACAGGGGGCAGGCTACAATGAGCAGTTCTTC
NA | TRBJ1-3 | TRBV3-1/TRBV3-2 | NA | CASSQQGGNTIYF | TGTGCCAGCAGCCAACAGGGGGGAAACACCATATATTTT
NA | TRBJ2-1 | TRBV18 | NA | CASSPRAAPNEQFF | TGTGCCAGCTCACCACGGGCCGCACCCAATGAGCAGTTCTTC